The entry below describes one T cell receptor beta chain. The Seattle patients, enrolled during active infection, were followed longitudinally. Original processing notes: Reference gene primer amplification yielded estimated nucleated cell counts. This table comes from immunoSEQ multiplex PCR, and its TCRdb copy is limited to in-frame clones, with some not included. V, J and clone size reflect that table, while D and trimming were determined from the DNA. The data show roughly 160,000 clones, 85% seen once. Trimming cost V 0 bases and J 6 bases, with 14 bases left between them. The CDR3 is made up of 15 amino acids. Germline V CDR1 and CDR2: SGHKS, YYEKEE (reference sequence). This record comes from a study of blood T cell repertoires in COVID-19. For the study at large: The origin of the acute and convalescent COVID-19 samples was the United States, Italy and Spain.

The specimen sequenced was peripheral blood. J is TRBJ2-3 and V is TRBV5-5; D unresolved. The clonotype originates from a woman aged 80 or over with COVID-19, enrolled during active disease. CDR3: CASSLEVGGVDTQYF. The CDR3 DNA reads TGTGCCAGCAGCTTGGAGGTTGGCGGAGTGGATACGCAGTATTTT.